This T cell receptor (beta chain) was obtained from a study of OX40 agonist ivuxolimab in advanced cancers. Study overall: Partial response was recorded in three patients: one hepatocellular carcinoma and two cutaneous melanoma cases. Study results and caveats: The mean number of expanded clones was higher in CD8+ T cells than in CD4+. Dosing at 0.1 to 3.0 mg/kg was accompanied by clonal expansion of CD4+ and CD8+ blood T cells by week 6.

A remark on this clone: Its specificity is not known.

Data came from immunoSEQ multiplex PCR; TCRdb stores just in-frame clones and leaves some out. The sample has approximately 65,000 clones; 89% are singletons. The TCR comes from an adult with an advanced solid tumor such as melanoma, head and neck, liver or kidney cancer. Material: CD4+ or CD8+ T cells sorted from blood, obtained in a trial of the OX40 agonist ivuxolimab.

The CDR3 DNA reads as TGTGCCAGCAGCTTCCGGAGGGACACTGAAGCTTTCTTT. It specifies CASSFRRDTEAFF. The chain links TRBV7-2 to TRBJ1-1; no definite D call. Germline CDR1 SGHTA, CDR2 FQGNSA. V was clipped by 3 bases and J by 3 bases, with 8 bases between them. The length of the CDR3 is 13 residues. Together with reference TRBV7-2 and TRBJ1-1, the CDR3 gives the full variable domain: GAGVSQSPSNKVTEKGKDVELRCDPISGHTALYWYRQSLGQGLEFLIYFQGNSAPDKSGLPSDRFSAERTGGSVSTLTIQRTQQEDSAVYLCASSFRRDTEAFFGQGTRLTVV.